One T cell receptor (beta chain) is described in this entry. The sample belongs to a study of blood T cell repertoires in COVID-19. As for the study in general: Specimens from acute and convalescent COVID-19 originated in the United States, Italy and Spain.

The CDR3 contains 13 residues. Germline loops: CDR1 MDHEN, CDR2 SYDVKM. V was trimmed by 6 bases and J by 4 bases, leaving 12 bases between them. Generated by immunoSEQ multiplex PCR, the TCRdb table keeps only in-frame clones and is missing some. The table includes around 270,000 clones, 70% to 90% detected once. The clonotype originates from a woman aged 60-70 years with COVID-19, enrolled during active disease. The V and J genes are TRBV28 and TRBJ2-5; weak D call: TRBD2 (5 bases). The sequenced material came from peripheral blood. CDR3 sequence (DNA): TGTGCCAGCAGCCGGTCCGGGGTAGAGACCCAGTACTTC. This encodes CASSRSGVETQYF.